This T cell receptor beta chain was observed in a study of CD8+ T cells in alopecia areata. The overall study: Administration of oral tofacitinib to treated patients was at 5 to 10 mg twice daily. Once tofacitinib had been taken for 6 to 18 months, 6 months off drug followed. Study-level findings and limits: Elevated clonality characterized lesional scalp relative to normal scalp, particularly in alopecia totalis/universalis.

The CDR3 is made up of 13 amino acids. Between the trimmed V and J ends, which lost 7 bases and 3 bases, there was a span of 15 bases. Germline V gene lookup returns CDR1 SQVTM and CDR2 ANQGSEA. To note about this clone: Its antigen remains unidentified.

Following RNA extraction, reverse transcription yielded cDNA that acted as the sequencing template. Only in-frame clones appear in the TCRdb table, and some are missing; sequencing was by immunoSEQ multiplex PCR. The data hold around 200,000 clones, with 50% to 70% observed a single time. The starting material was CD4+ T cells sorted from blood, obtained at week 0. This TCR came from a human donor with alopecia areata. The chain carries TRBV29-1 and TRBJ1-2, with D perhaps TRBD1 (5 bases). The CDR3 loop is CSARRAGHYGYTF. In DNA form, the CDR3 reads TGCAGCGCCAGACGTGCAGGGCACTATGGCTACACCTTC.